This T cell receptor (beta chain) stems from a study of blood T cell repertoires in COVID-19. Germline loops: CDR1 SGHTA, CDR2 FQGNSA. The CDR3 has 15 amino acids. The junction had 5 bases not matched to a gene; V was cut back by 5 bases and J by 5 bases. This clone was recorded only once. Sequencing used immunoSEQ multiplex PCR; TCRdb keeps in-frame clones, though not all of them. The table records around 39,000 clones, 75% to 90% of them present only once. The gene calls are TRBV7-2 and TRBJ1-6, with TRBD1 identical over 8 bases. The sequence came from a human donor in a cohort sampled during active COVID-19. Specimen: peripheral blood. CDR3 sequence reads: CASSLGTGHNSPLHF. The DNA for the CDR3 is TGTGCCAGCAGCCTTGGGACAGGCCATAATTCACCCCTCCACTTT.